This T cell receptor beta chain was profiled in a study of T cell repertoires in cytomegalovirus infection. Study in general: It was recently identified HLA-C-restricted and well-studied HLA-B-restricted CMV epitopes that the study used. CMV infection plus the matching HLA type was flagged by public TCR beta signatures.

Notes on the study in general: The ex vivo response was dominated by HLA-C-restricted CMV-specific TCR beta clonotypes. Summed frequency of public TCR beta families distinguished CMV carriers with the relevant HLA.

TCRdb itself ran the reads through MiXCR, one entry per CDR3 protein. The data contain about 900,000 distinct CDR3 sequences, 30% to 40% of them singletons. This clonotype was counted only a few times. The antigen remains undetermined. Germline V gene data show CDR1 as SGHVS and CDR2 as FNYEAQ. CDR3 length equals 18 residues. The V end lost 2 bases, the J end lost 0 bases, and 16 bases lay between the germline ends. V and J are TRBV7-6 and TRBJ2-2; D is possibly TRBD1 (5 bases). The receptor was isolated from a human donor in good health (CMV status not recorded). Some clones in this sample may be carry-over from other donors' samples. Sequenced material: cultured CD8+ T cells from PBMCs, taken from culture after CMV antigen stimulation. As DNA, the CDR3 is TGTGCCAGCAGCTTACGCTCAGGGTCCAGAGCGAACACCGGGGAGCTGTTTTTT. Amino acid sequence: CASSLRSGSRANTGELFF.